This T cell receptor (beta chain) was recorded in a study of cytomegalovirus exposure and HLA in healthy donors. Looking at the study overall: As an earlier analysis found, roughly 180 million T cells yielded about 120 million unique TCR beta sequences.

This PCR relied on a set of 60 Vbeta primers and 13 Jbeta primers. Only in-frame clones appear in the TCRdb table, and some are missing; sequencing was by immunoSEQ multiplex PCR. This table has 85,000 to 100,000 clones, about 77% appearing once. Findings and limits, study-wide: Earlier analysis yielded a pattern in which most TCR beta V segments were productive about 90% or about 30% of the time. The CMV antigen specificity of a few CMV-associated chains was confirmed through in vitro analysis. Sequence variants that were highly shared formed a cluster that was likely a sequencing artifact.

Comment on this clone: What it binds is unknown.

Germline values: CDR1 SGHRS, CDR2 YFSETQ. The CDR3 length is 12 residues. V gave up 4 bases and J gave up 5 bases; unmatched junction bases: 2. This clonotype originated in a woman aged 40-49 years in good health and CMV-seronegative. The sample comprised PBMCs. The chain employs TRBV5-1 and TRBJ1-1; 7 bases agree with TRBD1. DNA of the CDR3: TGCGCCAGCAGCCTACAGGGGACTGAAGCTTTCTTT. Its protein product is CASSLQGTEAFF.